The 19 T cell receptor beta chains reported below all come from one sample, sequenced in a study of neurological immune-mediated disorders. TCRdb recomputed calls from the 5' RACE reads with MiXCR, one row per CDR3 protein. The sample has over 75,000 distinct CDR3 sequences, around 6% seen once. The time point denotes: longitudinal time-point 2. Sequencing used PBMCs. The receptors were sampled from a woman aged 55-70 years with multiple sclerosis.

This chain connects TRBV12-3 or TRBV12-4 to TRBJ2-7; D is unresolved. Trimming took off 1 base at V and 7 bases at J, with 14 bases between the two ends. The CDR3 is 14 amino acids. The chain's CDR3 is CASSLGTHLTEQYF. CDR3 DNA: TGTGCCAGCAGTTTAGGCACTCACCTTACGGAGCAGTACTTC.

CDR3 in amino acids: CSARDSGTGANYGYTF. CDR3 coding DNA: TGCAGTGCTAGAGATAGCGGGACAGGAGCTAACTATGGCTACACCTTC. The V gene is TRBV20-1, the J gene TRBJ1-2; 8 bases match TRBD1. Germline-derived CDR1 and CDR2 are DFQATT and SNEGSKA (reference sequence). V shed 0 bases and J 0 bases; nucleotides not matched to a gene: 6. The CDR3 has 16 residues.

This clonotype showed up many times. Here the CDR3 DNA reads TGCAGTGCAACCCCTGAGGCCTACGAGCAGTACTTC. Encoded protein: CSATPEAYEQYF. The chain combines TRBV20-1 with TRBJ2-7; D is unclear. V lost 6 bases and J 2 bases, leaving 11 bases between the germline ends. Germline-derived CDR1 and CDR2 are DFQATT and SNEGSKA (reference sequence). The CDR3 is 12 residues long.

The sample holds many counts of this clonotype. The chain combines TRBV5-1 with TRBJ1-5; D may be TRBD1 (5 bases). V lost 1 base and J 7 bases, leaving 21 bases between the germline ends. This CDR3 is 17 amino acids long. Germline values: CDR1 SGHRS, CDR2 YFSETQ. Here the CDR3 reads CASSLLPLRDSDQPQHF. The CDR3 DNA reads as TGCGCCAGCAGCTTGCTCCCACTCAGGGACTCGGACCAGCCCCAGCATTTT.

This clonotype was seen ten or more times. The chain carries TRBV5-1 and TRBJ2-7, with 10 bases matching TRBD1. The V gene's germline CDR1 is SGHRS and CDR2 YFSETQ. There are 15 residues in the CDR3. Trimming took 1 base from V and 6 from J; bases not matched to a gene: 7. The CDR3 reads CASSLSGTGDGEQYF. The CDR3 nucleotides are TGCGCCAGCAGCTTGTCCGGGACAGGGGACGGCGAGCAGTACTTC.

This clonotype came up a few times. The chain is built from TRBV29-1 and TRBJ2-5, with 7 bases aligning to TRBD1. Per germline, CDR1 SQVTM and CDR2 ANQGSEA. The CDR3 totals 13 residues. Trimming removed 5 bases from V and 0 bases from J; junction bases left unmatched: 3. The CDR3 reads CSVRDSHQETQYF. The CDR3 DNA sequence: TGCAGCGTTAGGGACAGTCACCAAGAGACCCAGTACTTC.

Ten or more counts support this clonotype. V gene TRBV20-1 combines with J gene TRBJ1-6; D may be TRBD1 (5 bases). CDR1 is DFQATT and CDR2 is SNEGSKA in the germline V gene (reference sequence). V was cut by 3 bases and J by 6 bases, with 12 bases left in between. The CDR3 sequence is 14 residues long. This chain's CDR3 is CSARGPTSNSPLHF. The CDR3 nucleotides read TGCAGTGCTAGGGGGCCAACGAGTAATTCACCCCTCCACTTT.

This clonotype has at least ten counts. The chain joins TRBV24-1 to TRBJ2-1; 8 bases line up with TRBD1. Germline trimming cut 5 bases from V and 2 bases from J; bases unmatched to any gene: 4. The CDR3 loop spans 15 amino acids. Looked up from germline, CDR1 is KGHDR and CDR2 is SFDVKD. The CDR3: CATSGTGGPYNEQFF. The CDR3, as DNA: TGTGCCACCAGTGGTACAGGGGGGCCCTACAATGAGCAGTTCTTC.

This clonotype was observed many times. V and J are TRBV6-1 and TRBJ2-3, with D perhaps being TRBD1 or TRBD2 (5 bases each). The CDR3 runs to 13 residues. Germline V lookup: CDR1 MNHNS, CDR2 SASEGT. Trimming took 7 bases from V and 4 from J, leaving 12 bases between them. CDR3 region: CASIRDGSDTQYF. CDR3 DNA: TGTGCCAGCATAAGGGACGGCTCAGATACGCAGTATTTT.

The chain couples TRBV20-1 to TRBJ1-1; perhaps TRBD1 as D (6 bases). Germline V gives CDR1 DFQATT, CDR2 SNEGSKA (reference sequence). The CDR3 has 13 amino acids. Trimming took off 6 bases at V and 3 bases at J, with 14 bases between the two ends. The CDR3 region has the DNA TGCAGTGCCCTGGGACAAAAGTACACTGAAGCTTTCTTT. It translates to CSALGQKYTEAFF.

This clonotype was counted ten times or more. This chain connects TRBV6-4 to TRBJ2-1; 12 nucleotides match TRBD2. This CDR3 comprises 14 residues. V lost 4 bases to trimming and J lost 7 bases; unmatched junction nucleotides: 2. The germline CDR1 and CDR2 sequences are MRHNA and SNTAGT. The DNA for the CDR3 is TGTGCCAGCAGTGCTAGCGGGGGGGGAAATGAGCAGTTCTTC. Translated: CASSASGGGNEQFF.

This clonotype showed up many times. The genes are TRBV6-5 and TRBJ2-7, with TRBD2 as a possible D gene (5 bases). In germline, CDR1 is MNHEY, CDR2 SVGAGI. This CDR3 region has 15 residues. V lost 0 bases and J 4 bases, leaving 13 bases between the germline ends. CDR3 residues: CASSYSGSIAYEQYF. Written as DNA, the CDR3 is TGTGCCAGCAGTTACTCAGGCAGTATAGCGTACGAGCAGTACTTC.

This clonotype has ten or more counts. The chain joins TRBV5-1 to TRBJ1-2; perhaps TRBD1 as D (6 bases). This CDR3 is built from 15 residues. The V gene lost 4 bases and the J gene lost 8 bases, with 21 bases spanning the gap. Germline V CDR1 and CDR2: SGHRS, YFSETQ. The CDR3 region is CASSPGRDIWGGYTF. The CDR3 DNA reads TGCGCCAGCAGCCCCGGACGGGACATCTGGGGCGGCTACACCTTC. Full variable domain (rest looked up from reference TRBV5-1 and TRBJ1-2): KAGVTQTPRYLIKTRGQQVTLSCSPISGHRSVSWYQQTPGQGLQFLFEYFSETQRNKGNFPGRFSGRQFSNSRSEMNVSTLELGDSALYLCASSPGRDIWGGYTFGSGTRLTVV.

The sample holds many counts of this clonotype. The chain carries TRBV15 and TRBJ2-5, with D unclear. The CDR3 covers 16 residues. The V and J ends lost 3 bases and 1 base respectively, with 15 bases between them. The V gene's germline CDR1 is LNHNV and CDR2 YYDKDF (reference sequence). The CDR3 reads CATSRSPRRRQETQYF. Here the CDR3 DNA reads TGTGCCACCAGCAGGTCCCCCCGTCGCCGCCAAGAGACCCAGTACTTC.

This chain uses TRBV5-1 with TRBJ1-5; tentative D call: TRBD1 (5 bases). CDR1 and CDR2 from the germline V gene are SGHRS and YFSETQ. The CDR3 spans 15 residues. The V end lost 4 bases, the J end lost 5 bases, and 16 bases lay between the germline ends. CDR3 in DNA: TGCGCCAGCAGCCCAGGACATTTTGACGATCAGCCCCAGCATTTT. Translation gives CASSPGHFDDQPQHF.

This clonotype was counted at least ten times. The chain has TRBV4-1 and TRBJ1-1; TRBD1 might be the D (6 bases). Germline assignment: CDR1 MGHRA and CDR2 YSYEKL. The CDR3 covers 13 residues. Trimming removed 4 bases at V and 7 bases at J, with 13 bases between. CDR3 DNA: TGCGCCAGCAGCCGAGAAAGACAGGTTGAAGCTTTCTTT. Its translation is CASSRERQVEAFF.

This clonotype was detected many times. V usage is TRBV7-2 and J usage is TRBJ1-6; no firm D call. Trimming removed 7 bases from V and 3 bases from J, with 10 bases in between. There are 14 residues in the CDR3. Per germline, CDR1 SGHTA and CDR2 FQGNSA. The CDR3 protein is CASIRGGYNSPLHF. The CDR3 region has the DNA TGTGCCAGCATCCGGGGAGGCTATAATTCACCCCTCCACTTT.

This clonotype was counted ten times or more. V usage is TRBV27 and J usage is TRBJ2-7; D not resolved. CDR3 length: 11 amino acids. V lost 8 bases and J 4 bases, leaving 9 bases between the germline ends. Germline CDR1 reads MNHEY; CDR2 reads SMNVEV (reference sequence). CDR3 coding DNA: TGTGCCAGCGGATCTTGGTACGAGCAGTACTTC. This translates into CASGSWYEQYF.

The chain uses TRBV25-1 and TRBJ2-7; D is perhaps TRBD1 (5 bases). The CDR3 runs to 15 residues. In germline, CDR1 is MGHDK, CDR2 SYGVNS. The V gene lost 6 bases and the J gene lost 5 bases, with 20 bases spanning the gap. The chain's CDR3 is CASSDKRGFVHEQYF. The CDR3, as DNA: TGTGCCAGCAGCGATAAAAGGGGCTTTGTCCACGAGCAGTACTTC.